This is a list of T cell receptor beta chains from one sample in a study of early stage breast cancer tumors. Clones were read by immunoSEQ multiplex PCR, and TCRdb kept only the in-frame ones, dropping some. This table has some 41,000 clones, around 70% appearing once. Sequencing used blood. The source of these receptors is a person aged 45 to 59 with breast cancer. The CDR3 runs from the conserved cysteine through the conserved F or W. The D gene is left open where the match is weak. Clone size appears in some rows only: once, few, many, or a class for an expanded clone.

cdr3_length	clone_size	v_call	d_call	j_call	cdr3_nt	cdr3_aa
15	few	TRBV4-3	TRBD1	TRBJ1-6	TGCGCCAGCAGCCAAGTAACAGGGGAGCAGGCGGCCCTCCACTTT	CASSQVTGEQAALHF
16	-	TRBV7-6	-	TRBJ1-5	TGTGCCAGCAGCTTAGAGCCCGGGGGGCGAACTCAGCCCCAGCATTTT	CASSLEPGGRTQPQHF
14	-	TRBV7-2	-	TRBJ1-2	TGTGCCAGCAGCATCCTTCAGGGCCCAACTGGCTACACCTTC	CASSILQGPTGYTF
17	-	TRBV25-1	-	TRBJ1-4	TGTGCCAGCAGTGACCCCCGGCGGGGGGAGGGGAATGAAAAACTGTTTTTT	CASSDPRRGEGNEKLFF
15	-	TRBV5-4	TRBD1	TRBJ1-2	TGTGCCAGCAGCTTGTTGGGACAGGGGGGCTATGGCTACACCTTC	CASSLLGQGGYGYTF
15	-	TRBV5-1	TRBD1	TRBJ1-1	TGCGCCAGCAGTTGGACAGGGCCCGGGAAGGCTGAAGCTTTCTTT	CASSWTGPGKAEAFF
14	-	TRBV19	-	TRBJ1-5	TGTGCCAGTAGTAATCACCCCCCAGATCAGCCCCAGCATTTT	CASSNHPPDQPQHF
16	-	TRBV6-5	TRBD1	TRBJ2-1	TGTGCCAGCAGTTCCTCGCCGACAGGGGGCTACAATGAGCAGTTCTTC	CASSSSPTGGYNEQFF
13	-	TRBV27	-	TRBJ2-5	TGTGCCAGCAGCCGGAGGTCGGGGGAGACCCAGTACTTC	CASSRRSGETQYF
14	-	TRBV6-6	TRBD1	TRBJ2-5	TGTGCCAGCGGGGACAGGACGGTCCAAGAGACCCAGTACTTC	CASGDRTVQETQYF
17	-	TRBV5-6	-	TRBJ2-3	TGTGCCAGCAGCTTGGTTTCAAGGGGGTATCGGACAGATACGCAGTATTTT	CASSLVSRGYRTDTQYF
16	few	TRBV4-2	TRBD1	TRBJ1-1	TGTGCCAGCAGCGTAAAAACCGGGACAGGGGGCACTGAAGCTTTCTTT	CASSVKTGTGGTEAFF
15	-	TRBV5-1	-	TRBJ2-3	TGCGCCAGCAGCGGTAGGGGGGGAGACACAGATACGCAGTATTTT	CASSGRGGDTDTQYF
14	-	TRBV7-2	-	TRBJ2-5	TGTGCCAGCAGCCTTCAGGGGAGTGGTGAGACCCAGTACTTC	CASSLQGSGETQYF
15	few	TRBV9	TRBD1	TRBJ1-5	TGTGCCAGCAGCGGAGGGACAGGGAACAATCAGCCCCAGCATTTT	CASSGGTGNNQPQHF
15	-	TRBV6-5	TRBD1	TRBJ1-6	TGTGCCAGCAGTTACCTCCCGGACAGGTACTCACCCCTCCACTTT	CASSYLPDRYSPLHF
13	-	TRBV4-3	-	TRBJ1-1	TGCGCCAGCAGCCAAGCTCGGCGGGGTGAAGCTTTCTTT	CASSQARRGEAFF
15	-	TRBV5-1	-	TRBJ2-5	TGCGCCAGCAGCTTGGCGCTGGGGAGACAAGAGACCCAGTACTTC	CASSLALGRQETQYF
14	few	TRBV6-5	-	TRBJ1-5	TGTGCCACCAAGGGCCCGGGGGGGGATCAGCCCCAGCATTTT	CATKGPGGDQPQHF
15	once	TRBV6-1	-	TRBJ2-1	TGTGCCAGCAGTGAAAGGGGGCTGGCGGGGGGCGAGCAGTTCTTC	CASSERGLAGGEQFF
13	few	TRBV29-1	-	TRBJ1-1	TGCAGCGGCGCGGACAGACCGAACACTGAAGCTTTCTTT	CSGADRPNTEAFF
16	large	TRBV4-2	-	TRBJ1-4	TGTGCCAGCAGCCAAGAAGCGACGGGGTTGAATGAAAAACTGTTTTTT	CASSQEATGLNEKLFF
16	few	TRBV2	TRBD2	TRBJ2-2	TGTGCCAGCAGGGGGGGACTACAGGTGAACACCGGGGAGCTGTTTTTT	CASRGGLQVNTGELFF
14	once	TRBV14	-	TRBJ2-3	TGTGCCAGCAGCCAATCTCTAGTCACAGATACGCAGTATTTT	CASSQSLVTDTQYF
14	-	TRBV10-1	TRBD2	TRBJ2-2	TGCGCCAGCAGTGTCAGCGGGAGCACCGGGGAGCTGTTTTTT	CASSVSGSTGELFF
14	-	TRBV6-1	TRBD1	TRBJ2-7	TGTGCCAGCATCCAAGGGGGCAGGGGGTTTGAGCAGTACTTC	CASIQGGRGFEQYF
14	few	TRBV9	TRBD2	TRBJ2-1	TGTGCCAGCAGCGGGACTAGCGGCTACAATGAGCAGTTCTTC	CASSGTSGYNEQFF
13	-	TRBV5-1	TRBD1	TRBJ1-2	TGCGCCAGCAGCTTAGGACAGGGCCATGGCTACACCTTC	CASSLGQGHGYTF
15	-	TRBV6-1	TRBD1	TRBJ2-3	TGTGCCAGCAGTGCCGGGACAGGGGACACAGATACGCAGTATTTT	CASSAGTGDTDTQYF
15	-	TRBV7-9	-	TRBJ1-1	TGTGCCAGCTTCCGAACAGGTCCCCTGAACACTGAAGCTTTCTTT	CASFRTGPLNTEAFF
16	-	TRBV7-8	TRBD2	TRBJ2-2	TGTGCCAGCAGCTCAGGGGGACTAGCGGGATCCGGGGAGCTGTTTTTT	CASSSGGLAGSGELFF
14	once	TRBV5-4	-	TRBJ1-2	TGTGCCAGCAGCTTGGCTCAGATCAACTATGGCTACACCTTC	CASSLAQINYGYTF
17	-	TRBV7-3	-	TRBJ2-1	TGTGCCAGCAGCTTACGCGGCGGGCAGAGCTCCTACAATGAGCAGTTCTTC	CASSLRGGQSSYNEQFF
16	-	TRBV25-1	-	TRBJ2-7	TGTGCCAGCAGTGAAGCCCTCGCCGGGGTTGGCTACGAGCAGTACTTC	CASSEALAGVGYEQYF
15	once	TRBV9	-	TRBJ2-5	TGTGCCAGCAGCGTAAATAAACTGCCTCAAGAGACCCAGTACTTC	CASSVNKLPQETQYF
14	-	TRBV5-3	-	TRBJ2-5	TGTGCCAGAAGCCCACTACCGAAGGTGGAGACCCAGTACTTC	CARSPLPKVETQYF
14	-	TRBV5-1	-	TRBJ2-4	TGCGCCAGCAGCTTGTCCACTACCAAAAACATTCAGTACTTC	CASSLSTTKNIQYF
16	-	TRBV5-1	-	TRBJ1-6	TGCGCCAGCAGCTGGAACGTTCGGGACACAAATTCACCCCTCCACTTT	CASSWNVRDTNSPLHF
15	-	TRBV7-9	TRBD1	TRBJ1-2	TGTGCCAGCAGCTTGGGACAGGGGAACGACTATGGCTACACCTTC	CASSLGQGNDYGYTF
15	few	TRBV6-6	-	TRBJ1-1	TGTGCCAGCGGTAAAGCGGAGGGAGGGACGAATGAAGCTTTCTTT	CASGKAEGGTNEAFF
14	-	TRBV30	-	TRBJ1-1	TGTGCCTGGAGTGTACTAGACCTGAACACTGAAGCTTTCTTT	CAWSVLDLNTEAFF
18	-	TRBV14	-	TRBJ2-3	TGTGCCAGCAGCCAAGGGCCCCCAAGAGGGCGAGCCTCAGATACGCAGTATTTT	CASSQGPPRGRASDTQYF
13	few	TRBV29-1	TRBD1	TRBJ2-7	TGCAGCGGCGGGACAGGGGGTTCCTACGAGCAGTACTTC	CSGGTGGSYEQYF
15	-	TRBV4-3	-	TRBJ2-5	TGCGCCAGCAGCCAAGAAAGGGGACTGCAAGAGACCCAGTACTTC	CASSQERGLQETQYF
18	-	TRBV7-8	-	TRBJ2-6	TGTGCCAGCACCTCGAAAGGTTGGGGCGGCTATGGGGCCAACGTCCTGACTTTC	CASTSKGWGGYGANVLTF